This note documents a single T cell receptor (beta chain) sequence. Original data processing: Estimated nucleated cell counts came from reference gene primer amplification. Some clones are missing from TCRdb's copy, which holds only in-frame ones; the method was immunoSEQ multiplex PCR. V, J and clone size reflect that table, while D and trimming were determined from the DNA. The sample consists of around 280,000 clones, 85% of them appearing once. The sample belongs to a study of blood T cell repertoires in COVID-19. Per the germline V gene, CDR1 is MGHRA and CDR2 is YSYEKL. The CDR3 loop spans 18 amino acids. The V gene end was trimmed by 3 bases and the J gene end by 6 bases; junction bases not matched to a gene: 16.

This sequence originates from a woman aged 45-65 years with active or convalescent COVID-19. The specimen was peripheral blood. V is TRBV4-1 and J is TRBJ2-7, with 11 bases aligning to TRBD2. CDR3 nucleotide sequence: TGCGCCAGCAGCCATCCCACTATTTTAGCGGGAGGGCTCACCGAGCAGTACTTC. Translation: CASSHPTILAGGLTEQYF.